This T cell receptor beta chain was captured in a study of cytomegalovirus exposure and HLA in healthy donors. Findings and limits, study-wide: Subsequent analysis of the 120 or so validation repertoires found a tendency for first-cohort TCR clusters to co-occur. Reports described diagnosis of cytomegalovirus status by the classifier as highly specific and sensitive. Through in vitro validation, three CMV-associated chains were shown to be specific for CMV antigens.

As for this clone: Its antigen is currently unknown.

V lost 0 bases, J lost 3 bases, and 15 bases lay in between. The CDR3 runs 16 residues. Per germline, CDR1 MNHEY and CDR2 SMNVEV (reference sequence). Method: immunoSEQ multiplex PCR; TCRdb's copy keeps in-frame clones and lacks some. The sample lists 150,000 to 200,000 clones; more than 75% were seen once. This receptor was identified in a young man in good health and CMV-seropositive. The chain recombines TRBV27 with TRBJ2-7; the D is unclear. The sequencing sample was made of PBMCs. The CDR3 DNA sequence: TGTGCCAGCAGTTTATCGCCAGCGTTAGCCCACTACGAGCAGTACTTC. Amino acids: CASSLSPALAHYEQYF.